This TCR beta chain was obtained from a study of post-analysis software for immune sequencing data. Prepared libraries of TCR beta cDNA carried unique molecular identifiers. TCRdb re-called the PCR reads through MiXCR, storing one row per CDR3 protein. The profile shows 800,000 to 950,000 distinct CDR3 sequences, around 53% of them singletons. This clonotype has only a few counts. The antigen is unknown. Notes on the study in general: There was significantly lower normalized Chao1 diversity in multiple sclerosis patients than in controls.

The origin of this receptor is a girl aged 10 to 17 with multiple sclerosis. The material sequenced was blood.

The chain's CDR3 is CSARDSRAGSNEQFF. The CDR3 DNA reads as TGCAGTGCTAGAGATAGCCGGGCGGGGAGCAATGAGCAGTTCTTC. J is TRBJ2-1 and V is TRBV20-1, with a weak D call TRBD2 (6 bases). Looked up from germline, CDR1 is DFQATT and CDR2 is SNEGSKA (reference sequence). V was pared by 0 bases and J by 6 bases, with 15 bases between. CDR3 length: 15 amino acids.